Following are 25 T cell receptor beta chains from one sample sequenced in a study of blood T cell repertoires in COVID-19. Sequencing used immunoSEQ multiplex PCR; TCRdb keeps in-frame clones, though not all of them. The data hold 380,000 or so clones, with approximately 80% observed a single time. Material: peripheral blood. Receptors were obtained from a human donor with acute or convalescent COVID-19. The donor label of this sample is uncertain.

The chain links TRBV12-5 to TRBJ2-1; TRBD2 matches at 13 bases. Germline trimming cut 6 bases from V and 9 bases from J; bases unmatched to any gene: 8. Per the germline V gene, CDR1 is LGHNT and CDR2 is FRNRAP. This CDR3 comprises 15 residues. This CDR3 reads CASGILAGGVREQFF. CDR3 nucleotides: TGTGCTAGTGGCATACTAGCGGGAGGGGTGCGTGAGCAGTTCTTC. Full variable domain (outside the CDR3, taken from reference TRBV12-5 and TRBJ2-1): DARVTQTPRHKVTEMGQEVTMRCQPILGHNTVFWYRQTMMQGLELLAYFRNRAPLDDSGMPKDRFSAEMPDATLATLKIQPSEPRDSAVYFCASGILAGGVREQFFGPGTRLTVL.

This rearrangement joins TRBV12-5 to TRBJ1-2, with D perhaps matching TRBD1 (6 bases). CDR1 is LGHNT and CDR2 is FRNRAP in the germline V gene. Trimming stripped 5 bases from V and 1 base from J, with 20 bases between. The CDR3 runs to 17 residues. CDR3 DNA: TGTGCTAGTGGTACTACAGGGTTGGGGGATTTTAACTATGGCTACACCTTC. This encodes CASGTTGLGDFNYGYTF.

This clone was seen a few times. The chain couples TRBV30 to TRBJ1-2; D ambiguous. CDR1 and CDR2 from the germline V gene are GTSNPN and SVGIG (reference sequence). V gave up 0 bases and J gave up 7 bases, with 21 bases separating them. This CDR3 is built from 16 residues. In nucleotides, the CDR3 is TGTGCCTGGAGTGTACGATCCGGACTCCTACCAAGTGGCTACACCTTC. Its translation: CAWSVRSGLLPSGYTF.

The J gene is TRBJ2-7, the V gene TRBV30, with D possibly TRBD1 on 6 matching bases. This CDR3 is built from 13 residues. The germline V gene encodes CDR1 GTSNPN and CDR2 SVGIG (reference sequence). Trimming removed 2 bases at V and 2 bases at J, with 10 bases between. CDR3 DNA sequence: TGTGCCTGGAGTCCCAGGGGTCCCTACGAGCAGTACTTC. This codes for CAWSPRGPYEQYF.

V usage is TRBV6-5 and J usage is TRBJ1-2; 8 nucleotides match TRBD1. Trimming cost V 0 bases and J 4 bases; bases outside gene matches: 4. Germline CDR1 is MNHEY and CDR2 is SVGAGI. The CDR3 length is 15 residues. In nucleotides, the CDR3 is TGTGCCAGCAGTTACTCGGGACAGGCGCCCTATGGCTACACCTTC. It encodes CASSYSGQAPYGYTF.

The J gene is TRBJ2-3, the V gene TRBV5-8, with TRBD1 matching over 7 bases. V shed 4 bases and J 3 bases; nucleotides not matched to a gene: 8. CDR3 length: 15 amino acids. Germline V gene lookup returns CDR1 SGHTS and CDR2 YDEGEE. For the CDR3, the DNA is TGTGCCAGCAGCCCGAGGGGGCTTAAGACAGATACGCAGTATTTT. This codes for CASSPRGLKTDTQYF. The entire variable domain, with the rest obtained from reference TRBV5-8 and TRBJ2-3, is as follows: EAGVTQSPTHLIKTRGQQATLRCSPISGHTSVYWYQQALGLGLQFLLWYDEGEERNRGNFPPRFSGRQFPNYSSELNVNALELEDSALYLCASSPRGLKTDTQYFGPGTRLTVL.

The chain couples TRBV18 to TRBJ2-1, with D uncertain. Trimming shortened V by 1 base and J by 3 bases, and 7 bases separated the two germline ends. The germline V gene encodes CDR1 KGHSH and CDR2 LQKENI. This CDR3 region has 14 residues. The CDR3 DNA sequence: TGTGCCAGCTCACCACAGAACAGCTACAATGAGCAGTTCTTC. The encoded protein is CASSPQNSYNEQFF. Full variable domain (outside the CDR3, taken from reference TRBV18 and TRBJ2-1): NAGVMQNPRHLVRRRGQEARLRCSPMKGHSHVYWYRQLPEEGLKFMVYLQKENIIDESGMPKERFSAEFPKEGPSILRIQQVVRGDSAAYFCASSPQNSYNEQFFGPGTRLTVL.

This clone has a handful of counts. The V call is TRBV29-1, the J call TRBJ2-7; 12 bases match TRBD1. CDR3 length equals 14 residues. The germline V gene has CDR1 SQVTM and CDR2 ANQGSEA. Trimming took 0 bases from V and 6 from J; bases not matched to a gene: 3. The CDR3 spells CSVEDRDRGREQYF. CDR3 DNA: TGCAGCGTTGAAGATCGGGACAGGGGGCGCGAGCAGTACTTC.

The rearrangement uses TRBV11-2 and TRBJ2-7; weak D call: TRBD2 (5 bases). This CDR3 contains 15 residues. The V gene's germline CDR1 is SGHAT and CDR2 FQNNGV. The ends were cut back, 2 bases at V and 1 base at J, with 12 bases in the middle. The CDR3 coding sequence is TGTGCCAGCAGCTTATCCGGCGAGGGATCCTACGAGCAGTACTTC. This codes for CASSLSGEGSYEQYF.

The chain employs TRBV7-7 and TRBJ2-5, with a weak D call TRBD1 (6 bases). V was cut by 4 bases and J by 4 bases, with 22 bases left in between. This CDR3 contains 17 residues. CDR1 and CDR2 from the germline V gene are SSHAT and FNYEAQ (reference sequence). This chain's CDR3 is CASSSSRRTEPGETQYF. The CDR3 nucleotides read TGTGCCAGCAGCTCCAGTAGACGGACAGAACCGGGAGAGACCCAGTACTTC.

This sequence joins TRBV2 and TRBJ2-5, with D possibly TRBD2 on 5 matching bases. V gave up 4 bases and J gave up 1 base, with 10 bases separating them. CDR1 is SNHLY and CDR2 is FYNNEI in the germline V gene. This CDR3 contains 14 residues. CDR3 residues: CASSALAPQETQYF. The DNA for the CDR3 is TGTGCCAGCAGTGCCCTAGCCCCCCAAGAGACCCAGTACTTC.

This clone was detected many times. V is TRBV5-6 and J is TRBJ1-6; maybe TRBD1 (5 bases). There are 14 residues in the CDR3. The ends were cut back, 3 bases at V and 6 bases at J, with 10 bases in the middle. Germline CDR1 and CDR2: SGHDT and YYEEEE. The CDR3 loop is CASSYGQGNSPLHF. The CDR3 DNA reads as TGTGCCAGCAGCTACGGGCAGGGTAATTCACCCCTCCACTTT.

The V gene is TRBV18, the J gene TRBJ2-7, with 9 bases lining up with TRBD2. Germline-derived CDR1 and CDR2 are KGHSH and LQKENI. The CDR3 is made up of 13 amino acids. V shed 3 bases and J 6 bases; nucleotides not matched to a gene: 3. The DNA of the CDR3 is TGTGCCAGCTCACCGCCAGCGGGAGGCGAGCAGTACTTC. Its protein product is CASSPPAGGEQYF.

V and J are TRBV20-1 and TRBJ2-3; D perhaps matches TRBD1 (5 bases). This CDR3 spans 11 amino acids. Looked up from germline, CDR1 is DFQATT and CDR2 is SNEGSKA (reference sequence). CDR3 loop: CITGRTDTQYF. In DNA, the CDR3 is TGCATAACAGGACGCACAGATACGCAGTATTTT.

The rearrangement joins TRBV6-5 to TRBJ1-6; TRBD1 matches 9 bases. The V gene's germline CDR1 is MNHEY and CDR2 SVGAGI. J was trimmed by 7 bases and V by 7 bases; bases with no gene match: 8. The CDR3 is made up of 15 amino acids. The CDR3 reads CASNGQGTANSPLHF. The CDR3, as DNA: TGTGCCAGCAATGGACAGGGGACCGCCAATTCACCCCTCCACTTT.

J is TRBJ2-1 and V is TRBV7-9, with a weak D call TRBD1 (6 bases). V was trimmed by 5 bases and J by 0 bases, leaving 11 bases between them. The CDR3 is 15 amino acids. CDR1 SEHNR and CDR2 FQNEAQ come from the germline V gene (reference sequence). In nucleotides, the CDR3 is TGTGCCAGCAGCCGCGGACAGAACTCCTACAATGAGCAGTTCTTC. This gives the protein CASSRGQNSYNEQFF.

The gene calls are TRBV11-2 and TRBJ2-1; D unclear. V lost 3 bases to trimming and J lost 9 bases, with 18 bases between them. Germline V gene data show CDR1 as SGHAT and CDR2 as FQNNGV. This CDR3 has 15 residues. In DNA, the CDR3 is TGTGCCAGCAGCTTGATCGACTCCTGGAATGTTGAGCAGTTCTTC. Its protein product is CASSLIDSWNVEQFF.

The CDR3 spells CASRRVAGRDQPQHF. The CDR3 coding sequence is TGTGCCAGTAGACGTGTAGCGGGCCGAGATCAGCCCCAGCATTTT. This chain uses TRBV19 with TRBJ1-5; D is unclear. CDR1 and CDR2 from the germline V gene are LNHDA and SQIVND (reference sequence). Trimming shortened V by 6 bases and J by 5 bases, and 17 bases separated the two germline ends. The length of the CDR3 is 15 residues.

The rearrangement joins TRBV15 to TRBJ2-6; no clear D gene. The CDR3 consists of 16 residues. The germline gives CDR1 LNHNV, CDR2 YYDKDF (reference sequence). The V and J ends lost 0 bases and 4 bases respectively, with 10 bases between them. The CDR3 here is CATSRDFVSGANVLTF. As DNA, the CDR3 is TGTGCCACCAGCAGAGATTTCGTTTCGGGGGCCAACGTCCTGACTTTC.

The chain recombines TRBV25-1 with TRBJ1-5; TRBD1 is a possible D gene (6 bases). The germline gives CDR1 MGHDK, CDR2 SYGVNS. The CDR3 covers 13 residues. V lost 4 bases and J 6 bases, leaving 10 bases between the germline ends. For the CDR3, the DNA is TGTGCCAGCAGTGTAGCAGGGGCTCAGCCCCAGCATTTT. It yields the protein CASSVAGAQPQHF.

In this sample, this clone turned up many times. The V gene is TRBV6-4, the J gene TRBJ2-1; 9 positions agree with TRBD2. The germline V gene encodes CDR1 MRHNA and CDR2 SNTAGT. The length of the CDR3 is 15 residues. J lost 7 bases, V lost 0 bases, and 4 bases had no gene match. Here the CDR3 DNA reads TGTGCCAGCAGTGACTCCGGACTAGCGAGAAATGAGCAGTTCTTC. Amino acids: CASSDSGLARNEQFF.

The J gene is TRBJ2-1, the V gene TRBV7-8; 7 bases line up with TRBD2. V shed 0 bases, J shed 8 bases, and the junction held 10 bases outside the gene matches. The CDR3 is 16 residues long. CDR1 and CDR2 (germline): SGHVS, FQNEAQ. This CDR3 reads CASSLAGQRGLYEQFF. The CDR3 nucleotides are TGTGCCAGCAGCTTAGCCGGCCAGCGGGGTCTGTATGAGCAGTTCTTC.

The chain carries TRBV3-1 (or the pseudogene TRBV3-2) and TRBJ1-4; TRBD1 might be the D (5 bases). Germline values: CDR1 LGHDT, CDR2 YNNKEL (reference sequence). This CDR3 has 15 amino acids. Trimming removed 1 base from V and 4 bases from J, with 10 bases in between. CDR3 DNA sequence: TGTGCCAGCAGCCAAGGTGACAGACTTAATGAAAAACTGTTTTTT. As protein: CASSQGDRLNEKLFF.

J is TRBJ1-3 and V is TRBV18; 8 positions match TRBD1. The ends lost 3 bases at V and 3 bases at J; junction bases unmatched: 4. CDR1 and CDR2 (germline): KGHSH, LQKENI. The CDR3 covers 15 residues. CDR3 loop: CASSPKTGDGNTIYF. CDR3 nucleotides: TGTGCCAGCTCACCCAAGACAGGGGATGGAAACACCATATATTTT.

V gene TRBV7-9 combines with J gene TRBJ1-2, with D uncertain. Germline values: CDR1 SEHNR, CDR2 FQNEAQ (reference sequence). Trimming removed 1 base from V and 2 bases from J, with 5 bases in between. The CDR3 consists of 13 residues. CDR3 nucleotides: TGTGCCAGCAGCTTAGAAGCGAACTATGGCTACACCTTC. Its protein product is CASSLEANYGYTF.